This TCR beta chain was retrieved from a study of T cell responses to AZD1222 COVID-19 vaccine. Study observations and caveats: Of the AZD1222 recipients, only five to seven were seropositive at baseline. Donors were chiefly white British, with a greater number of females, and clonal diversity was perhaps underestimated.

The assay was immunoSEQ multiplex PCR, and TCRdb's table has in-frame clones only and misses some. The table records 95,000 to 150,000 clones, about nine tenths of them present only once. This CDR3 is built from 16 residues. V dropped 3 bases and J dropped 2 bases, with 17 bases sitting between them. Germline-derived CDR1 and CDR2 are DFQATT and SNEGSKA (reference sequence). This clone was seen only once. What it binds is unknown. This material consisted of peripheral blood, taken on day 0 of AZD1222 vaccination. The chain links TRBV20-1 to TRBJ1-3; a weak D match, TRBD1 (5 bases). The source is an adult in good health. CDR3 DNA: TGCAGTGCTAGTGTCATGGTGGGGGTACCTGGAAACACCATATATTTT. It specifies CSASVMVGVPGNTIYF.